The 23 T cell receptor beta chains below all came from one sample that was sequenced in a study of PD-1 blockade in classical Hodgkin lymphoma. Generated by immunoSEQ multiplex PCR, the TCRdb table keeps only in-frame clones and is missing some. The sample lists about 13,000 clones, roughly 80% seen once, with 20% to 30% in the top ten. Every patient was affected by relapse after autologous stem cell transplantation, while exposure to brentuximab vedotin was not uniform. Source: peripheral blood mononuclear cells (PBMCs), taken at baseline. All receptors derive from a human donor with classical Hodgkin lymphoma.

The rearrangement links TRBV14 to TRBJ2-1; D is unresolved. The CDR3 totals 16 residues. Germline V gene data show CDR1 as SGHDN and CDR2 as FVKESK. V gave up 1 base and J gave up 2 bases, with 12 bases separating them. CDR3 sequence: CASSQVRKPPYNEQFF. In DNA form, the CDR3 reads TGTGCCAGCAGCCAAGTCCGGAAGCCCCCCTACAATGAGCAGTTCTTC.

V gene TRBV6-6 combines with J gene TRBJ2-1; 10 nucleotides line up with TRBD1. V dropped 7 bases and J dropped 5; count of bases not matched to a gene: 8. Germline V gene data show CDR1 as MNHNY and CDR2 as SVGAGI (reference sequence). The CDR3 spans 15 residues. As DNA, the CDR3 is TGTGCCAGCATTCCAGGGACAGGGGTTCACAATGAGCAGTTCTTC. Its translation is CASIPGTGVHNEQFF.

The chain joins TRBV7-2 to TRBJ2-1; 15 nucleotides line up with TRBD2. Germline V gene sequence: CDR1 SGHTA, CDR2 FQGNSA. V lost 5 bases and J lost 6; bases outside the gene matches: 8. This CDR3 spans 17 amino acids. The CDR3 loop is CASSKGLAGGSPNEQFF. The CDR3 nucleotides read TGTGCCAGCAGCAAAGGACTAGCGGGAGGGTCCCCCAATGAGCAGTTCTTC.

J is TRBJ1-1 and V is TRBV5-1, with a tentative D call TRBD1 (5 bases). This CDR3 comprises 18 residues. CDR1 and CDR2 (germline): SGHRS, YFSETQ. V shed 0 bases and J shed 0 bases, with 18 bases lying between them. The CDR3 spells CASSLVSGPGNLNTEAFF. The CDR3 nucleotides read TGCGCCAGCAGCTTGGTGTCCGGGCCAGGGAATCTGAACACTGAAGCTTTCTTT.

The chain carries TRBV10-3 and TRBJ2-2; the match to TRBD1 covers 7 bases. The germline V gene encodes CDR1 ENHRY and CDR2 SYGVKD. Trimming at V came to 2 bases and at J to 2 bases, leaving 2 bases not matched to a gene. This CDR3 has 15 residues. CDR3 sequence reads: CAISEDRVNTGELFF. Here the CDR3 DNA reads TGTGCCATCAGTGAGGACAGGGTAAACACCGGGGAGCTGTTTTTT.

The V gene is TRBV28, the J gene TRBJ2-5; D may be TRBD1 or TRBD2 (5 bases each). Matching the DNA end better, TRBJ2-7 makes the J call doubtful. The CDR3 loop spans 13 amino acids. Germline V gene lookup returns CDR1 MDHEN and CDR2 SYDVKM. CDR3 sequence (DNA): TGTGCCAGCAGTACAAGGGGACGGTACGAGCAGTACTTC. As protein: CASSTRGRYEQYF.

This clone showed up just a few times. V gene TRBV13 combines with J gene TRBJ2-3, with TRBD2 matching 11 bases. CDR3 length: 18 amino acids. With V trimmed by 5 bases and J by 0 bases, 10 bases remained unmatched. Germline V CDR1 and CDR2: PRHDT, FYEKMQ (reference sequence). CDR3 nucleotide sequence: TGTGCCAGCAGCCGCCTAGCGGGAGGTAACCCTAGCACAGATACGCAGTATTTT. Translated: CASSRLAGGNPSTDTQYF.

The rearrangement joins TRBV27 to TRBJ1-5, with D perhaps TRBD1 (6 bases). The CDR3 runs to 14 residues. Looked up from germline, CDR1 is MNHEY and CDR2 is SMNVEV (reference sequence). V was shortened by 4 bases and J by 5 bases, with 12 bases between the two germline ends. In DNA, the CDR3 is TGTGCCAGCAGTTATAGGGGGGCCGATCAGCCCCAGCATTTT. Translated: CASSYRGADQPQHF.

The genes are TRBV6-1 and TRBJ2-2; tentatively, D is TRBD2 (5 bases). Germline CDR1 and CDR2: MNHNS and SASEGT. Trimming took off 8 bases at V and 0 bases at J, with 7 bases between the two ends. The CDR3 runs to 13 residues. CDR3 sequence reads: CASRGANTGELFF. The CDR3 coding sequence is TGTGCCAGCCGGGGTGCGAACACCGGGGAGCTGTTTTTT.

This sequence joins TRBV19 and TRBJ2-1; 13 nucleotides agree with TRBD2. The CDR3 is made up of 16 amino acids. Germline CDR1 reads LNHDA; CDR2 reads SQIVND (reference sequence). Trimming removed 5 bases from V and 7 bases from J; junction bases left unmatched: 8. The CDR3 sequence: CASSSRGLAGANEQFF. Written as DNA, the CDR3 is TGTGCCAGTAGTTCCCGTGGACTAGCGGGAGCGAATGAGCAGTTCTTC.

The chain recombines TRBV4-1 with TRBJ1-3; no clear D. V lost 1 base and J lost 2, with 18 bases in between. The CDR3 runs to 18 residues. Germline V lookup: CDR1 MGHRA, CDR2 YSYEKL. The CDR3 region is CASSQVDMGWSAGNTIYF. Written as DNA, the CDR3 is TGCGCCAGCAGCCAAGTTGATATGGGGTGGAGTGCTGGAAACACCATATATTTT.

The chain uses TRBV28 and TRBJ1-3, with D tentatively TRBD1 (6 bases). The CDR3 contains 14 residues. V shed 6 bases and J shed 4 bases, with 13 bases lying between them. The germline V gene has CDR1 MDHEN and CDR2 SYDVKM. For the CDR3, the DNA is TGTGCCAGCAGGAACAGGGTAGGAGGAAACACCATATATTTT. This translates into CASRNRVGGNTIYF.

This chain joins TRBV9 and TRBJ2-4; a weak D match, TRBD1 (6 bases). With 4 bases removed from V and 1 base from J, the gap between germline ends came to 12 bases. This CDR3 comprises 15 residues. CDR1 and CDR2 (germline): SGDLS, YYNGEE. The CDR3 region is CASSPQGNAKNIQYF. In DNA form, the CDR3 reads TGTGCCAGCAGCCCACAGGGCAACGCCAAAAACATTCAGTACTTC. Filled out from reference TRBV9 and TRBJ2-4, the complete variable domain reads DSGVTQTPKHLITATGQRVTLRCSPRSGDLSVYWYQQSLDQGLQFLIQYYNGEERAKGNILERFSAQQFPDLHSELNLSSLELGDSALYFCASSPQGNAKNIQYFGAGTRLSVL.

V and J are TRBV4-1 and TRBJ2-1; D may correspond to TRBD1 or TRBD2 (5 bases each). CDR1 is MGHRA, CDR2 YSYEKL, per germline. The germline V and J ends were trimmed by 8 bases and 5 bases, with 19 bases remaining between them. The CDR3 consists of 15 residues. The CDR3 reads CASRIVGDLDNEQFF. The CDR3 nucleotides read TGCGCCAGCCGGATAGTCGGGGACCTGGACAATGAGCAGTTCTTC.

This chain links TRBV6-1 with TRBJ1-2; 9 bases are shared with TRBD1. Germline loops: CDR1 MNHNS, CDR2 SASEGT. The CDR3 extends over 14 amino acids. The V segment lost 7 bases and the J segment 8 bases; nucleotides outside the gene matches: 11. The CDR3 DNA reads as TGTGCCAGCATCACCAGGACAGGGGAGGGCGGCTACACCTTC. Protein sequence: CASITRTGEGGYTF.

The CDR3 protein is CASSLMVGINTGELFF. The CDR3 DNA follows: TGTGCCAGCAGCTTAATGGTGGGAATAAACACCGGGGAGCTGTTTTTT. This sequence joins TRBV7-2 and TRBJ2-2; no definite D call. Germline lookup yields CDR1 SGHTA and CDR2 FQGNSA. The V and J ends lost 2 bases and 2 bases respectively, with 12 bases between them. CDR3 length equals 16 residues.

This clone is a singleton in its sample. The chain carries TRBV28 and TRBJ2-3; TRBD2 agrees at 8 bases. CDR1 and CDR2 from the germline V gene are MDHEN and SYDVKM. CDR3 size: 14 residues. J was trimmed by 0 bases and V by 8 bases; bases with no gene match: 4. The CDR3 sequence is CASGTGGSTDTQYF. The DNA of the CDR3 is TGTGCCAGCGGTACGGGAGGGAGCACAGATACGCAGTATTTT.

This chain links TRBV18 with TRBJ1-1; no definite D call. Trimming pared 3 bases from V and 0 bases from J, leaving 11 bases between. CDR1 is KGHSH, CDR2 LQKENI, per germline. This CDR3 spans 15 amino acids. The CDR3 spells CASSPRAGVNTEAFF. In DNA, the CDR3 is TGTGCCAGCTCACCCCGGGCGGGAGTGAACACTGAAGCTTTCTTT.

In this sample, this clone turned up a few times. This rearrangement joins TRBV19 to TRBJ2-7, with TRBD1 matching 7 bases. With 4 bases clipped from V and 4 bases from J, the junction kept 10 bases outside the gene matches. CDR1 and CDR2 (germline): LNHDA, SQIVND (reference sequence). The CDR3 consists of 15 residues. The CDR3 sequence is CASSTTWTGEYEQYF. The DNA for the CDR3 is TGTGCCAGTAGTACGACGTGGACAGGAGAATACGAGCAGTACTTC. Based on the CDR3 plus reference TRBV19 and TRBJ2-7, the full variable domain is DGGITQSPKYLFRKEGQNVTLSCEQNLNHDAMYWYRQDPGQGLRLIYYSQIVNDFQKGDIAEGYSVSREKKESFPLTVTSAQKNPTAFYLCASSTTWTGEYEQYFGPGTRLTVT.

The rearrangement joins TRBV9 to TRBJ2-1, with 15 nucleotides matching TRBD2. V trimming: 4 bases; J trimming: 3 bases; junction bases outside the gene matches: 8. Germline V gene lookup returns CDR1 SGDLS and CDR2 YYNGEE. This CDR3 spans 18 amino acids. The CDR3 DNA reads TGTGCCAGCAGCCCGGGACTAGCGGGAGGACCACGCTACAATGAGCAGTTCTTC. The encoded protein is CASSPGLAGGPRYNEQFF.

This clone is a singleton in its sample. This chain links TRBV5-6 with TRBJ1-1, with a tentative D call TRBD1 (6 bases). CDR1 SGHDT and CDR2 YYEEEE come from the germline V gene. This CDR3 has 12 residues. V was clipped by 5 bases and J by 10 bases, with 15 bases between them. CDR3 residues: CASRRQDGAAFF. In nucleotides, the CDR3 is TGTGCCAGCAGGCGACAGGACGGCGCAGCTTTCTTT.

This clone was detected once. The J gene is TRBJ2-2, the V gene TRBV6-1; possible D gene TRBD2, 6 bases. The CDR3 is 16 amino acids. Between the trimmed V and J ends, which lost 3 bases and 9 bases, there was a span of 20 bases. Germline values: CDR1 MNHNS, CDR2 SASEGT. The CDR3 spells CASSDTGVNRNRELFF. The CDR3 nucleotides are TGTGCCAGCAGTGACACGGGAGTGAATCGGAACCGGGAGCTGTTTTTT.

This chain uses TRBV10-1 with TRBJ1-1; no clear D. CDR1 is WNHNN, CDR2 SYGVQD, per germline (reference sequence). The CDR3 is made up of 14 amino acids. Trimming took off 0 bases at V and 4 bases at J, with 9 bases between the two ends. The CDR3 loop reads CASSESGLGTEAFF. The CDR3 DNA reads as TGCGCCAGCAGTGAGTCGGGATTGGGCACTGAAGCTTTCTTT.